What follows are 3 T cell receptor beta chains derived from one specimen sequenced in a study of blood T cell repertoires in COVID-19. The method was immunoSEQ multiplex PCR; TCRdb's version includes in-frame clones alone and lacks a portion of them. The sample has fewer than 450,000 clones, more than 75% seen once. Sequenced: peripheral blood. The receptors derive from a woman between 50 and 59 years old with COVID-19, enrolled during active disease.

The V and J genes are TRBV10-3 and TRBJ1-2; 8 bases match TRBD1. With V trimmed by 9 bases and J by 3 bases, 18 bases remained unmatched. Germline values: CDR1 ENHRY, CDR2 SYGVKD. The CDR3 spans 17 residues. CDR3 nucleotide sequence: TGTGCCATTGCGAAGGGGGCAGGGGGCTCGGAGGACTATGGCTACACCTTC. The encoded protein is CAIAKGAGGSEDYGYTF.

This chain connects TRBV11-3 to TRBJ1-4; D unclear. V was cut by 2 bases and J by 0 bases, with 13 bases left in between. The CDR3 is 17 amino acids. The germline V gene encodes CDR1 SGHNT and CDR2 YENEEA. CDR3 nucleotide sequence: TGTGCCAGCAGCTTAAGTCCGGAGATCGCAACTAATGAAAAACTGTTTTTT. Protein product: CASSLSPEIATNEKLFF.

The V call is TRBV7-2, the J call TRBJ1-1; D possibly corresponds to TRBD1 (6 bases). CDR1 is SGHTA and CDR2 is FQGNSA in the germline V gene. The CDR3 is 17 residues long. Trimming took 1 base from V and 1 from J, leaving 16 bases between them. The CDR3: CASSLVFGRGRNTEAFF. The CDR3 DNA reads TGTGCCAGCAGCTTAGTTTTCGGCAGGGGTAGGAACACTGAAGCTTTCTTT.